The present T cell receptor beta chain was sequenced within a study of blood T cells in healthy people across ages. Overall study context: Roughly one uniquely barcoded beta molecule per two T cells was captured.

The germline V gene has CDR1 LGHDT and CDR2 YNNKEL (reference sequence). V shed 1 base and J 9 bases; nucleotides not matched to a gene: 13. CDR3 length equals 17 residues. A second about 6 to 11 cycle PCR used barcoded and J-beta primers. TCRdb fed the 5' RACE reads into MiXCR, producing one record per CDR3 protein. The sample holds 700,000 or so distinct CDR3 sequences; approximately 21% are singletons and the top ten take less than 25%. About this clonotype: Its antigen is still unknown.

Study-wide points: Among T cells, TCR beta diversity per million cells dropped roughly linearly as age rose.

V gene TRBV3-1 combines with J gene TRBJ2-1, with 9 bases matching TRBD2. Sequenced sample: blood. The clonotype originates from an older man in good health. The CDR3 loop is CASSQAQAGGSLSEQFF. CDR3 DNA sequence: TGTGCCAGCAGCCAAGCACAGGCGGGGGGGAGCCTTAGTGAGCAGTTCTTC.